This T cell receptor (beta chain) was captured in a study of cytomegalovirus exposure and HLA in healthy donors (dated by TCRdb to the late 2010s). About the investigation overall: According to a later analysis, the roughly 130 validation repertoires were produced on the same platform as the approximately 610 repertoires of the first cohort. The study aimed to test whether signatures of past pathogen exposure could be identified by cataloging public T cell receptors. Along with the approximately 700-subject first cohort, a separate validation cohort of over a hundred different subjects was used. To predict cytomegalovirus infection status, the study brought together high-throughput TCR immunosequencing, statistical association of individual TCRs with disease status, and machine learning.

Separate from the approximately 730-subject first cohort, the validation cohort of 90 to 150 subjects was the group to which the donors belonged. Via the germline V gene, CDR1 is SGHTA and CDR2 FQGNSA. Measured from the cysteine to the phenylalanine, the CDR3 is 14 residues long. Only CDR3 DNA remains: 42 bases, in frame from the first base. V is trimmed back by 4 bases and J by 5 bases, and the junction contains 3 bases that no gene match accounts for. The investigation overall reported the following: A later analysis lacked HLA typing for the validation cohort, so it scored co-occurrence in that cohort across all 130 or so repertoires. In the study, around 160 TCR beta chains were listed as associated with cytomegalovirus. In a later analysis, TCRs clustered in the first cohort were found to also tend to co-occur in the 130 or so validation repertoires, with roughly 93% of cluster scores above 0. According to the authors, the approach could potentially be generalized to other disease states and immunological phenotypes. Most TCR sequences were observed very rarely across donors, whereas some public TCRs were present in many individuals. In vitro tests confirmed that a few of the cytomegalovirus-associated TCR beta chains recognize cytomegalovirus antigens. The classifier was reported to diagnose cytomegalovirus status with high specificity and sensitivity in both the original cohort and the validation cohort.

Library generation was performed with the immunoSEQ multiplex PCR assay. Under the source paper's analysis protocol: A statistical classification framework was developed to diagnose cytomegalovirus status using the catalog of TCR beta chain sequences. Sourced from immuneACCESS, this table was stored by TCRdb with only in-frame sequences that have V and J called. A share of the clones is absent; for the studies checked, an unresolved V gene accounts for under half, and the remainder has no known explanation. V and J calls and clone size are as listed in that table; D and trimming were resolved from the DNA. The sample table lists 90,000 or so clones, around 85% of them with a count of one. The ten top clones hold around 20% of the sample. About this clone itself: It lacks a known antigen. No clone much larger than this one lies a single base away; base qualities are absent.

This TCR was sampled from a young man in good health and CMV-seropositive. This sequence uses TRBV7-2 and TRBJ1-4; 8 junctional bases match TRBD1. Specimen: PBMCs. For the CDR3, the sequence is CASSSDRGNEKLFF. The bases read TGTGCCAGCAGCTCTGACAGGGGAAATGAAAAACTGTTTTTT. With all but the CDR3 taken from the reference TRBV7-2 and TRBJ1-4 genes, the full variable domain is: GAGVSQSPSNKVTEKGKDVELRCDPISGHTALYWYRQSLGQGLEFLIYFQGNSAPDKSGLPSDRFSAERTGGSVSTLTIQRTQQEDSAVYLCASSSDRGNEKLFFGSGTQLSVL.